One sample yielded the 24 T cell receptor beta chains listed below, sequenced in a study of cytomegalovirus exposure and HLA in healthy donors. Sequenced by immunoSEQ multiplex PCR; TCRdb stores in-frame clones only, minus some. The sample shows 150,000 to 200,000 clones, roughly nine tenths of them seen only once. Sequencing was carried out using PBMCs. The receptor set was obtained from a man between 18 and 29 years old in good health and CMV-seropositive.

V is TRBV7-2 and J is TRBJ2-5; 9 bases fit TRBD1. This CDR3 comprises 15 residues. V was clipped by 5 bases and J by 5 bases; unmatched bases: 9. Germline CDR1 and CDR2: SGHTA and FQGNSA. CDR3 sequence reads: CASSQRTGGDETQYF. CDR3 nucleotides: TGTGCCAGCAGCCAACGAACAGGGGGCGACGAGACCCAGTACTTC.

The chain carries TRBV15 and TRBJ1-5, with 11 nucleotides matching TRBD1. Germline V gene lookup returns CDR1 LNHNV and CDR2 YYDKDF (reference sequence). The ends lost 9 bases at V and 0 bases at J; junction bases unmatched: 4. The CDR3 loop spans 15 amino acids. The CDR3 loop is CATKDRGRSNQPQHF. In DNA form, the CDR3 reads TGTGCCACTAAGGACAGGGGGCGTAGCAATCAGCCCCAGCATTTT.

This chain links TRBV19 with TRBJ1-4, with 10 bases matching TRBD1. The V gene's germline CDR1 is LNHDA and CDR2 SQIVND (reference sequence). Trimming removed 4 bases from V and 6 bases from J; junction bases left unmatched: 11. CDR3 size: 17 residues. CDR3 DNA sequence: TGTGCCAGTAGTACGGAATTTATCGGGACAGGGGATGAAAAACTGTTTTTT. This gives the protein CASSTEFIGTGDEKLFF.

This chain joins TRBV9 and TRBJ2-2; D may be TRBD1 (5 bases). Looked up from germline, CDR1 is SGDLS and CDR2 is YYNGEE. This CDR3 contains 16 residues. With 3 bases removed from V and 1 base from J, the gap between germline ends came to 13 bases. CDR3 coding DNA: TGTGCCAGCAGCGGACAGTTGGGCATGAACACCGGGGAGCTGTTTTTT. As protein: CASSGQLGMNTGELFF.

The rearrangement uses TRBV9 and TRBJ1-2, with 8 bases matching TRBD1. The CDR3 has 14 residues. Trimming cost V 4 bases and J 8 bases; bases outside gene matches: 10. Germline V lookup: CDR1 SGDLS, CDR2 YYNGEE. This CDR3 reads CASSSTTGAGGYTF. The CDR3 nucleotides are TGTGCCAGCAGCTCTACGACAGGGGCGGGCGGCTACACCTTC.

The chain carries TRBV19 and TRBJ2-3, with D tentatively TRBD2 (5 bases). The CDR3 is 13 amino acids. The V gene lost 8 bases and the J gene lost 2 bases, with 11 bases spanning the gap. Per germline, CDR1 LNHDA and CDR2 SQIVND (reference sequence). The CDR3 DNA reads TGTGCCAGTTTGAGCGGAGCCACAGATACGCAGTATTTT. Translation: CASLSGATDTQYF.

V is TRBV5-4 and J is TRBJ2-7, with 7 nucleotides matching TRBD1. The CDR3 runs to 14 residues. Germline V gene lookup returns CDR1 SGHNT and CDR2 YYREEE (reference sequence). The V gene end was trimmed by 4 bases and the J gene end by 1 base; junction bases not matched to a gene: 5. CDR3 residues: CASSPTGISYEQYF. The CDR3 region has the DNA TGTGCCAGCAGCCCGACAGGGATTTCCTACGAGCAGTACTTC.

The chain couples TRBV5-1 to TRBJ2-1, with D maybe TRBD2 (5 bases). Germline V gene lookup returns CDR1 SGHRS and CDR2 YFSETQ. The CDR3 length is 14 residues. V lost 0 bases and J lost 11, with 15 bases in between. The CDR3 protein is CASSLVLSEGKQFF. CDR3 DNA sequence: TGCGCCAGCAGCTTGGTATTAAGTGAGGGCAAGCAGTTCTTC.

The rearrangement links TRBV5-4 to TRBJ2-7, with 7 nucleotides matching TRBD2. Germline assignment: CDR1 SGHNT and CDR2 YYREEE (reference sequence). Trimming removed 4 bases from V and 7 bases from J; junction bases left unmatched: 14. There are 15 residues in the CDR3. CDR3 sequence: CASSPSGAFSIEQYF. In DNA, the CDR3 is TGTGCCAGCAGCCCTAGCGGAGCCTTCTCGATTGAGCAGTACTTC.

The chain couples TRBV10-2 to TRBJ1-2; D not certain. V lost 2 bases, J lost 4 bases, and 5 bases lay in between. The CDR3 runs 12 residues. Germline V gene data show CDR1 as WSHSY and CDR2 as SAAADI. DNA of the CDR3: TGCGCCAGCAGTGAGGGAGCCTATGGCTACACCTTC. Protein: CASSEGAYGYTF.

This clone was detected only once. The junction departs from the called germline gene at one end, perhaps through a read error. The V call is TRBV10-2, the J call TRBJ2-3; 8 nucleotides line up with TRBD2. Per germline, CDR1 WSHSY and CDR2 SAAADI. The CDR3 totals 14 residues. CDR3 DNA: TGCGCCAGCACAGACCGGGGGGGGCTGGAAGGTACTTCTTTT. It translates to CASTDRGGLEGTSF.

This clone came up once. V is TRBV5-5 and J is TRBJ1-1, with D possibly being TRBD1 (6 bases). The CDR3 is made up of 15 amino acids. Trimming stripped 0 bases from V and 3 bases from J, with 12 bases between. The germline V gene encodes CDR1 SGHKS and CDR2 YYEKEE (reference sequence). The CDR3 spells CASSLDLGAYTEAFF. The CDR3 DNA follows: TGTGCCAGCAGCTTGGATCTGGGGGCTTACACTGAAGCTTTCTTT.

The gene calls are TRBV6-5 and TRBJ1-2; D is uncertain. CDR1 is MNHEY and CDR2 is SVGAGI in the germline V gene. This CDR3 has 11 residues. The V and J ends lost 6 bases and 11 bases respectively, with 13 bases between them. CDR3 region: CASRRERGYTF. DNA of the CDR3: TGTGCCAGCAGACGGGAGCGAGGGTACACCTTC.

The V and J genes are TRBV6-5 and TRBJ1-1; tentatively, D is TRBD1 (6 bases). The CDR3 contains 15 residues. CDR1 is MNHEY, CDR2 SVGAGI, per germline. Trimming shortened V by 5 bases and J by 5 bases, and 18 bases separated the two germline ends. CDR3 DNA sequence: TGTGCCAGCAGTATAGGGGGAGCTAGAGGGACTGAAGCTTTCTTT. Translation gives CASSIGGARGTEAFF.

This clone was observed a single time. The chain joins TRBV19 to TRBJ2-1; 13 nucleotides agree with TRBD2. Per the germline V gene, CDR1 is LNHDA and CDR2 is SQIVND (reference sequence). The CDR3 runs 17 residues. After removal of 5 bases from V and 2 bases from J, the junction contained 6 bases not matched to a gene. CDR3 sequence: CASSPRLAGGAYNEQFF. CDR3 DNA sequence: TGTGCCAGTAGTCCTAGACTAGCGGGGGGTGCCTACAATGAGCAGTTCTTC.

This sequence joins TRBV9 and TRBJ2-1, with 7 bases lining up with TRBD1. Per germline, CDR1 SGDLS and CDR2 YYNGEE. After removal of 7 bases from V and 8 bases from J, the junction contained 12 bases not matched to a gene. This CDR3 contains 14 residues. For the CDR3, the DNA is TGTGCCAGCGGCCGGGACAGTGCTGGCCATGAGCAGTTCTTC. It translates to CASGRDSAGHEQFF.

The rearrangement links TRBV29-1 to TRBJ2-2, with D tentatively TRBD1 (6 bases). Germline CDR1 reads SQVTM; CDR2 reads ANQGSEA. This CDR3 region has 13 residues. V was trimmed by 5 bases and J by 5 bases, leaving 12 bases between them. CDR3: CSVPGTKTGELFF. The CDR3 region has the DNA TGCAGCGTTCCCGGGACAAAGACCGGGGAGCTGTTTTTT.

In DNA, the CDR3 is TGCGCCAGCAGCCACAGGGGGGGGACTGAAGCTTTCTTT. Translation gives CASSHRGGTEAFF. This rearrangement joins TRBV5-1 to TRBJ1-1, with TRBD1 matching 8 bases. The J segment lost 5 bases and the V segment lost 4 bases, leaving 4 bases of the junction unmatched. Germline CDR1 and CDR2: SGHRS and YFSETQ. The CDR3 length is 13 residues.

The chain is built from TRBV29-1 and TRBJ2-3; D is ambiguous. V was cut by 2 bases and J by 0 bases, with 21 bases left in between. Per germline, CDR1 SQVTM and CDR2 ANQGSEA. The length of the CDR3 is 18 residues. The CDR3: CSVENPQSILSSTDTQYF. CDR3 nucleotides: TGCAGCGTTGAAAATCCACAGAGTATATTGTCTAGCACAGATACGCAGTATTTT.

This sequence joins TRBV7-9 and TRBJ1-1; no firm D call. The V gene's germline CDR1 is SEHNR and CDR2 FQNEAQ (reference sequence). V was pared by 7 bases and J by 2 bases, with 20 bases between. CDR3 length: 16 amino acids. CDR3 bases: TGTGCCAGCACCGGCGGGCTTAGCGGTCTCAACACTGAAGCTTTCTTT. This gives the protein CASTGGLSGLNTEAFF.

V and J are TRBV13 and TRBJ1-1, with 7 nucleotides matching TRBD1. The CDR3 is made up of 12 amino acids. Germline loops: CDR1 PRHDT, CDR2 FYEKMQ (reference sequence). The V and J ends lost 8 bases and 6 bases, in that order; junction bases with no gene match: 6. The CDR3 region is CASRQGVAEAFF. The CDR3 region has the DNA TGTGCCAGCCGACAGGGAGTCGCTGAAGCTTTCTTT.

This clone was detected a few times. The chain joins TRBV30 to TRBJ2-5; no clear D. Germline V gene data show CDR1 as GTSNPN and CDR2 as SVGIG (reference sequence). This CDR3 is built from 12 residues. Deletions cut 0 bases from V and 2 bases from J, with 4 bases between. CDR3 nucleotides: TGTGCCTGGAGTGTGGAGCAAGAGACCCAGTACTTC. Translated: CAWSVEQETQYF.

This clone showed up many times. As DNA, the CDR3 is TGTGCCAGCAGCCAAGTTGCGGCAGAGAACACTGAAGCTTTCTTT. It encodes CASSQVAAENTEAFF. V is TRBV4-2 and J is TRBJ1-1; no firm D call. V was pared by 1 base and J by 1 base, with 10 bases between. The CDR3 contains 15 residues. CDR1 LGHNA and CDR2 YNFKEQ come from the germline V gene.

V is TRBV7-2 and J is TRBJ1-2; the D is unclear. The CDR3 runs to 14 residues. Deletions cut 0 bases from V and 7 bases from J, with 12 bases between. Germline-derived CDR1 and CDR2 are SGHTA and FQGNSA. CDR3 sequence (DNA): TGTGCCAGCAGCTTAGCGTGGTCGGGGTTTGGCTACACCTTC. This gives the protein CASSLAWSGFGYTF.